This record concerns one TCR beta chain sequence. These data belong to a study of glioma-infiltrating T cells after dendritic cell vaccination. This CDR3 has 15 residues. V lost 0 bases, J lost 3 bases, and 3 bases stayed unmatched. The V gene's germline CDR1 is MGHRA and CDR2 YSYEKL. Assay used: immunoSEQ multiplex PCR; TCRdb lists only in-frame clones, some missing. There are tens of thousands of clones in the sample; over 75% occur only once, and 11% lies in the top ten. Sequenced here: blood, sampled before dendritic cell vaccination. This receptor was identified in a human donor with glioblastoma. The chain couples TRBV4-1 to TRBJ2-7; TRBD1 matches at 9 bases. In nucleotides, the CDR3 is TGCGCCAGCAGCCAAGAAGGGACAGGGCTCTACGAGCAGTACTTC. This translates into CASSQEGTGLYEQYF.